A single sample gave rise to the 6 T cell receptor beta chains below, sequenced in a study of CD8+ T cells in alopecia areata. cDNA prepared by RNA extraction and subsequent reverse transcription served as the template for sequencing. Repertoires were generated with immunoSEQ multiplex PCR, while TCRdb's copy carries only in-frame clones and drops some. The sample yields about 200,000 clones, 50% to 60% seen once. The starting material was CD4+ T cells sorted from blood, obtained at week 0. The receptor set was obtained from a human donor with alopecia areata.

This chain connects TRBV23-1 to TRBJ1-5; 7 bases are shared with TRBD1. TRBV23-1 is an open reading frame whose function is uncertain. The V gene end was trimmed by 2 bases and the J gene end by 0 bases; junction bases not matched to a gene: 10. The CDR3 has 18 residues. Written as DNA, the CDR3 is TGCGCCAGCAGTCAAGTATCGGGACAGAATTATAGCAATCAGCCCCAGCATTTT. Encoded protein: CASSQVSGQNYSNQPQHF.

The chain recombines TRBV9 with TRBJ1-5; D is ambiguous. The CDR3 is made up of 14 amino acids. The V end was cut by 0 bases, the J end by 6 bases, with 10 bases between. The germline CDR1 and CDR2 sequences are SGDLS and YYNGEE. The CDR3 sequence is CASSVGGGSQPQHF. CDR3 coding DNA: TGTGCCAGCAGCGTAGGAGGAGGGAGTCAGCCCCAGCATTTT.

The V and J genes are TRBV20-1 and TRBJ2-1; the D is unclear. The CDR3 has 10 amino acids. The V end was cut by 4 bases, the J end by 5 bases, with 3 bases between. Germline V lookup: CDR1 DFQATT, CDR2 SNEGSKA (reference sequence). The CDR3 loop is CSAINNEQFF. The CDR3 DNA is TGCAGTGCTATCAACAATGAGCAGTTCTTC.

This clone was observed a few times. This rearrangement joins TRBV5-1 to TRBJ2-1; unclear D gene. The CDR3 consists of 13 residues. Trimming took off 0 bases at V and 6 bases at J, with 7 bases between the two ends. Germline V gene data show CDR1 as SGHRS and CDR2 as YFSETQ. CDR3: CASSLGWSNEQFF. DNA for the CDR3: TGCGCCAGCAGCTTGGGGTGGAGCAATGAGCAGTTCTTC.

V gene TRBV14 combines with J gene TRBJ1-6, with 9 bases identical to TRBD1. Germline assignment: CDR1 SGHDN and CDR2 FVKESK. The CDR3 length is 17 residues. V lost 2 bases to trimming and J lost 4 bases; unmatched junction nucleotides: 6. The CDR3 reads CASSQYRGQGYNSPLHF. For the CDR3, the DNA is TGTGCCAGCAGCCAATACAGGGGGCAGGGGTATAATTCACCCCTCCACTTT.

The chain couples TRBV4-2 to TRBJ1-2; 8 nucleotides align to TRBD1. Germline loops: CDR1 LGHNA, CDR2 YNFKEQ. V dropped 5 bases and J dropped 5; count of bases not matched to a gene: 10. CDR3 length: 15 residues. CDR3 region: CASSYGQGGKYGYTF. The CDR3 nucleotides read TGTGCCAGCAGCTACGGACAGGGAGGAAAGTATGGCTACACCTTC.